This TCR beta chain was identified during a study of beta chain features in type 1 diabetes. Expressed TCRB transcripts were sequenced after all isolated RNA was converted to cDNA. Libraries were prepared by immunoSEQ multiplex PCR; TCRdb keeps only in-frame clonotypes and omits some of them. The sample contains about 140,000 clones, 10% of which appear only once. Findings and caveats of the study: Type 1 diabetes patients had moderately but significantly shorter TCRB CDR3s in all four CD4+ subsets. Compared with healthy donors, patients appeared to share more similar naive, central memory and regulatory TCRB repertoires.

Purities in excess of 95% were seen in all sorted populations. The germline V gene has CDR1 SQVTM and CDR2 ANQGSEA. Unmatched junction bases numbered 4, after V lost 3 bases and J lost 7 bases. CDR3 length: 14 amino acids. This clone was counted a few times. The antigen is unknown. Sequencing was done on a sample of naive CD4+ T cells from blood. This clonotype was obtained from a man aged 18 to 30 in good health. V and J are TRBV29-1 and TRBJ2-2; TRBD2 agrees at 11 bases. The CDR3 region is CSVDLAGGIGELFF. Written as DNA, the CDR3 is TGCAGCGTTGATTTAGCGGGGGGGATCGGGGAGCTGTTTTTT.